This entry concerns a single T cell receptor (beta chain). What it binds is not known. The data belong to a study of T cell responses to AZD1222 COVID-19 vaccine. Study-wide results and caveats: A reported finding is that nearly half of spike-specific TCRs target unmutated variant regions. CD4 TCRs linked to vaccination spanned spike, dominating at 160-218 and 743-854.

The CDR3 length is 15 residues. The V and J ends lost 4 bases and 9 bases, in that order; junction bases with no gene match: 11. Germline V gives CDR1 KGHDR, CDR2 SFDVKD. Assay used: immunoSEQ multiplex PCR; TCRdb lists only in-frame clones, some missing. This table holds 100,000 to 150,000 clones, about 90% found once. The source was peripheral blood, collected on day 0 of AZD1222 vaccination. This chain connects TRBV24-1 to TRBJ2-1; TRBD1 aligns across 7 bases. The TCR comes from an adult in good health. CDR3 sequence reads: CATSDDTGARGEQFF. CDR3 DNA: TGTGCCACCAGTGACGATACAGGGGCGCGCGGTGAGCAGTTCTTC.